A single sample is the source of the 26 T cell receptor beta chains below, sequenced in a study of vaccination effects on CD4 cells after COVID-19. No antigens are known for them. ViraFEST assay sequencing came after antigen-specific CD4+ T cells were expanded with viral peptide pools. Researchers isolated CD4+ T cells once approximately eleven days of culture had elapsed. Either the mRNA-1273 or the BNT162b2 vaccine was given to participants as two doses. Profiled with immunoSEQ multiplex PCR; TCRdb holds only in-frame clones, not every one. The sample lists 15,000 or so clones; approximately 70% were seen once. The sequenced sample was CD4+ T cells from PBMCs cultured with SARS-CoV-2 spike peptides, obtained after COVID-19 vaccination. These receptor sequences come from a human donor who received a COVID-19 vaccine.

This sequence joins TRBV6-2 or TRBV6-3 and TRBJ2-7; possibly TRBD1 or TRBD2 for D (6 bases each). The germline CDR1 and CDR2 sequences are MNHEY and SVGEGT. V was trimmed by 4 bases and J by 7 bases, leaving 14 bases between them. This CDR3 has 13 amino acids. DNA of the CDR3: TGTGCCAGCAGTTCCTACAGGGCGGGGGAGCAGTACTTC. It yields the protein CASSSYRAGEQYF.

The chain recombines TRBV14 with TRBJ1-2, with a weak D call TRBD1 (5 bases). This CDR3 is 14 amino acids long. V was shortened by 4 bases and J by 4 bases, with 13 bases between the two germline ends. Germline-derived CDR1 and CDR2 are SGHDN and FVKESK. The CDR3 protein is CASSPFQGTYGYTF. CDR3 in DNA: TGTGCCAGCAGCCCTTTCCAGGGTACCTATGGCTACACCTTC. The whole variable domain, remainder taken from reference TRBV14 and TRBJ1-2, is EAGVTQFPSHSVIEKGQTVTLRCDPISGHDNLYWYRRVMGKEIKFLLHFVKESKQDESGMPNNRFLAERTGGTYSTLKVQPAELEDSGVYFCASSPFQGTYGYTFGSGTRLTVV.

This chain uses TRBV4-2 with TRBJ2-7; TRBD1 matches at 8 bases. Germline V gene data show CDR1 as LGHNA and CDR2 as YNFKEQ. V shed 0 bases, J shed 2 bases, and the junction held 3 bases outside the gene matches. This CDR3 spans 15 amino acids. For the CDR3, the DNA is TGTGCCAGCAGCCAAGAAGGGGGACAGGCCTACGAGCAGTACTTC. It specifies CASSQEGGQAYEQYF.

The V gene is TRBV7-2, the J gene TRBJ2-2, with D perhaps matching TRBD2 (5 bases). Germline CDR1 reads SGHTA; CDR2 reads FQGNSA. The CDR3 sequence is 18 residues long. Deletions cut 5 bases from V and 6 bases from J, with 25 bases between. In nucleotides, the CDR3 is TGTGCCAGCAGCCCGGATTACGGAGGAAGATTCCCTCCCGGGGAGCTGTTTTTT. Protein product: CASSPDYGGRFPPGELFF. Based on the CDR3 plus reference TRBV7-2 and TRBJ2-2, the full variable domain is GAGVSQSPSNKVTEKGKDVELRCDPISGHTALYWYRQSLGQGLEFLIYFQGNSAPDKSGLPSDRFSAERTGGSVSTLTIQRTQQEDSAVYLCASSPDYGGRFPPGELFFGEGSRLTVL.

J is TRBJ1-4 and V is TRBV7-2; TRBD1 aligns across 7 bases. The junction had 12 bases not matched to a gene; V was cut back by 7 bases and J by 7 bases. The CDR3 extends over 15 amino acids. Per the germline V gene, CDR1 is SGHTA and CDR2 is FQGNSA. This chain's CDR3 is CASTSATGVREKLFF. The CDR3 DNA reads TGTGCCAGCACCTCTGCAACAGGGGTTCGTGAAAAACTGTTTTTT.

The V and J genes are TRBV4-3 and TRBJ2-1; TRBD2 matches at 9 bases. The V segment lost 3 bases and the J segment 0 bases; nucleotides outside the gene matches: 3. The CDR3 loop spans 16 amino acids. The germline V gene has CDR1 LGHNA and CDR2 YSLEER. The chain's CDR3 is CASSQYSGSSYNEQFF. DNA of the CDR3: TGCGCCAGCAGCCAGTATAGCGGGAGCTCCTACAATGAGCAGTTCTTC.

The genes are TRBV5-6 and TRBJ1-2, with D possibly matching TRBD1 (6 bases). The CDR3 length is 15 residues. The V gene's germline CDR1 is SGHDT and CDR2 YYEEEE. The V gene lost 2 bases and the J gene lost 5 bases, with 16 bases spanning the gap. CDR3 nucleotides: TGTGCCAGCAGCTTAGTTGCAGGGGCTGAATATGGCTACACCTTC. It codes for CASSLVAGAEYGYTF.

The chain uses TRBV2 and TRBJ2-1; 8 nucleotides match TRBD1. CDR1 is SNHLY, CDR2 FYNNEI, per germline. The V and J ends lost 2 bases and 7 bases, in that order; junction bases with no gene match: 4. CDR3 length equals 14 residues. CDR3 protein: CASSEQGALNEQFF. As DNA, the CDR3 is TGTGCCAGCAGTGAACAGGGGGCCCTTAATGAGCAGTTCTTC.

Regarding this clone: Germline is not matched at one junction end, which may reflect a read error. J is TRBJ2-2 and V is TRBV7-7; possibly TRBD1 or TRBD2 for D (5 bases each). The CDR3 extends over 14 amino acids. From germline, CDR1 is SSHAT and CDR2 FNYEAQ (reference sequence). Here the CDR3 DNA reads TGTGCTAGCAGCTTAAGTGGGGGCACCGGGGAGCTGTTTTTT. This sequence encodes CASSLSGGTGELFF.

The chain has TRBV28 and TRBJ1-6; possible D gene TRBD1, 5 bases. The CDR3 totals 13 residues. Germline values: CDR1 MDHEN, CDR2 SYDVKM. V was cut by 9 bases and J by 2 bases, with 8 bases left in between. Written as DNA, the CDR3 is TGTGCCAGTACGGGGCCCTATAATTCACCCCTCCACTTT. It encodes CASTGPYNSPLHF.

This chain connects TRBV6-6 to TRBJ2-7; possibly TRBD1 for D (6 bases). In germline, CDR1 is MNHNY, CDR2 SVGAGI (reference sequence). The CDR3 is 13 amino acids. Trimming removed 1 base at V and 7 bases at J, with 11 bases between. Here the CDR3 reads CASSYLQGREQYF. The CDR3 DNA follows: TGTGCCAGCAGTTACTTACAGGGTCGGGAGCAGTACTTC.

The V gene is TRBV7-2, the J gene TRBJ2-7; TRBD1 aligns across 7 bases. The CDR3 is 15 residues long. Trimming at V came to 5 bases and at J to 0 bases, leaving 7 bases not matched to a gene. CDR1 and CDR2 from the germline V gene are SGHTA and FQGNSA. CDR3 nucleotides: TGTGCCAGCAGCCCTACAGGGGTCCACTCCTACGAGCAGTACTTC. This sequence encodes CASSPTGVHSYEQYF.

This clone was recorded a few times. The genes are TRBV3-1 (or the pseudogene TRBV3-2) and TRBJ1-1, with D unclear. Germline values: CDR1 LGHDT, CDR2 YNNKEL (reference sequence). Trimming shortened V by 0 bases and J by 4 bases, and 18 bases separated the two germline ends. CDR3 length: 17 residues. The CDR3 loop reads CASSQDLLKGRGTEAFF. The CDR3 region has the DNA TGTGCCAGCAGCCAAGATCTGCTTAAGGGAAGAGGCACTGAAGCTTTCTTT.

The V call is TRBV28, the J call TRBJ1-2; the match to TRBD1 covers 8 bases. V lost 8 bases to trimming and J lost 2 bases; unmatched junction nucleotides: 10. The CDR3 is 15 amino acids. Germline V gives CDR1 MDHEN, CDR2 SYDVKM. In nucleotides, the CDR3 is TGTGCCAGCCAGGGGGCTGCGGGTCTGAACTATGGCTACACCTTC. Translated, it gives CASQGAAGLNYGYTF.

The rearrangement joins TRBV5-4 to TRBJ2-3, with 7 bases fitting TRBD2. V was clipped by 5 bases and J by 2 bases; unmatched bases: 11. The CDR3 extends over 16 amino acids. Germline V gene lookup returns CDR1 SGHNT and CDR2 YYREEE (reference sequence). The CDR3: CASSSPSSGPTDTQYF. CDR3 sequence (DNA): TGTGCCAGCAGTTCCCCCTCTAGCGGCCCCACAGATACGCAGTATTTT. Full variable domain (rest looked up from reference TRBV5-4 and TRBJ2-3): ETGVTQSPTHLIKTRGQQVTLRCSSQSGHNTVSWYQQALGQGPQFIFQYYREEENGRGNFPPRFSGLQFPNYSSELNVNALELDDSALYLCASSSPSSGPTDTQYFGPGTRLTVL.

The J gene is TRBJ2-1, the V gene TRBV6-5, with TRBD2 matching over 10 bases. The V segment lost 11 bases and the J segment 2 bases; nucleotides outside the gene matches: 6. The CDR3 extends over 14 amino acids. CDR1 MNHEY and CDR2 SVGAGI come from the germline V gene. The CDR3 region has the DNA TGTGCCGGTGGACTAGCGGATACCTACAATGAGCAGTTCTTC. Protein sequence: CAGGLADTYNEQFF.

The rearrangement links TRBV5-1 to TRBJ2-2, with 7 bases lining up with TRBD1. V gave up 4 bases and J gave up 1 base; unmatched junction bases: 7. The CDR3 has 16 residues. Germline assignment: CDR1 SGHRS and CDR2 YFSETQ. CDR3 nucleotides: TGCGCCAGCAGCCCCGACAGGGCGAGGAACACCGGGGAGCTGTTTTTT. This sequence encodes CASSPDRARNTGELFF.

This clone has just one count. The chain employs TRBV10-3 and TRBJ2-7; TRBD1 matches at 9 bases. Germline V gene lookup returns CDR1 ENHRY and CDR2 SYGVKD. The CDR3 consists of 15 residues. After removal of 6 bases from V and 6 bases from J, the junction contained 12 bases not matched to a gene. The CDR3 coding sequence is TGTGCCATCAGGGAGGAACAGGGGGCCTGGCGCGAGCAGTACTTC. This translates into CAIREEQGAWREQYF.

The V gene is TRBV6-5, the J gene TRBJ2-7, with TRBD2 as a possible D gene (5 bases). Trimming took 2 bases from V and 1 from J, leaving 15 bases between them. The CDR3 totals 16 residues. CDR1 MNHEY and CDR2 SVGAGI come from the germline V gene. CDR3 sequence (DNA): TGTGCCAGCAGTTACCGTTTATCGTCGGGGTCCTACGAGCAGTACTTC. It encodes CASSYRLSSGSYEQYF.

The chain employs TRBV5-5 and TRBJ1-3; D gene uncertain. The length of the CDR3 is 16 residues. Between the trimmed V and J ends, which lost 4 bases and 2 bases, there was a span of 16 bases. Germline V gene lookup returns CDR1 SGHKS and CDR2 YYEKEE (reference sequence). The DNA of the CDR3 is TGTGCCAGCAGCGAACGACCTCTACGGGCTGGAAACACCATATATTTT. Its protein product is CASSERPLRAGNTIYF.

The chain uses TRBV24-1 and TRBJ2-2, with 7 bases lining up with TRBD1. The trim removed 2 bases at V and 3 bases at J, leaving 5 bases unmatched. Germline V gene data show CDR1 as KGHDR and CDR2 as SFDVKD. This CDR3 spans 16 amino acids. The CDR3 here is CATSDSGTAYTGELFF. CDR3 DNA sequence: TGTGCCACCAGTGATTCGGGGACAGCCTACACCGGGGAGCTGTTTTTT.

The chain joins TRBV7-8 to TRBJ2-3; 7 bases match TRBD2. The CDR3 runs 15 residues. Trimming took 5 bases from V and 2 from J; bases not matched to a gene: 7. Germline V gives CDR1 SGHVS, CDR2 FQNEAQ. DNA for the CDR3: TGTGCCAGCAGCCCTTCTAGCGGTTACACAGATACGCAGTATTTT. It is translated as CASSPSSGYTDTQYF.

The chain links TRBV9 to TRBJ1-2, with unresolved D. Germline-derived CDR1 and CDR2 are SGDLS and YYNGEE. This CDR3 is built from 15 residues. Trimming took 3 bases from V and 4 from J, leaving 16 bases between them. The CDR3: CASSGYSSPIYGYTF. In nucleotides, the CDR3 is TGTGCCAGCAGCGGTTACTCGAGCCCTATCTATGGCTACACCTTC.

CDR3 in amino acids: CASSLSPKEKLFF. In DNA form, the CDR3 reads TGTGCCAGCAGCTTGAGTCCGAAGGAAAAACTGTTTTTT. This chain joins TRBV5-8 and TRBJ1-4, with D uncertain. Trimming removed 1 base at V and 8 bases at J, with 9 bases between. The germline V gene has CDR1 SGHTS and CDR2 YDEGEE. The CDR3 has 13 amino acids.

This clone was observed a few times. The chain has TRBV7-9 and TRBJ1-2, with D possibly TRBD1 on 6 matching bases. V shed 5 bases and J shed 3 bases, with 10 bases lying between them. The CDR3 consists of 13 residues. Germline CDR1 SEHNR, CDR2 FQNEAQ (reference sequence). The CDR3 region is CASSPDSDYGYTF. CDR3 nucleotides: TGTGCCAGCAGCCCGGACAGTGACTATGGCTACACCTTC.

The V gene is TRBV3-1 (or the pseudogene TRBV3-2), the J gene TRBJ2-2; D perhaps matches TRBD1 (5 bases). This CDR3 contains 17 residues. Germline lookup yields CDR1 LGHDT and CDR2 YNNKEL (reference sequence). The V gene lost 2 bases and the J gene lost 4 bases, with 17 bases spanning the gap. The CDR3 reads CASSQRSGSASTGELFF. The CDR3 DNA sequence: TGTGCCAGCAGCCAAAGGTCAGGGTCGGCGTCCACCGGGGAGCTGTTTTTT.